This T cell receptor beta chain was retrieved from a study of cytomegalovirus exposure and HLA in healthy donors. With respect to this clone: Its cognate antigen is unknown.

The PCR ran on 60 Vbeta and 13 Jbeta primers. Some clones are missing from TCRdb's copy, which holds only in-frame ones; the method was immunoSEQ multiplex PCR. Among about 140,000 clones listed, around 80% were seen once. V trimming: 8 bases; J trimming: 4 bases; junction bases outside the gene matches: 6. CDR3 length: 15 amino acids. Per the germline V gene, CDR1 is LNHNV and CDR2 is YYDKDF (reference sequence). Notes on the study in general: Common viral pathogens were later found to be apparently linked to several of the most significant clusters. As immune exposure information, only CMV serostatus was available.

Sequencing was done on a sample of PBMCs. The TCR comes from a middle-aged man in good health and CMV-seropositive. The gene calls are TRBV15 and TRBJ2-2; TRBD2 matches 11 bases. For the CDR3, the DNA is TGTGCCACCTCTTGGGGACTAGCGGTCACCGGGGAGCTGTTTTTT. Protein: CATSWGLAVTGELFF.